The 6 T cell receptor beta chains below all came from one sample that was sequenced in a study of blood T cell repertoires in COVID-19. Assay used: immunoSEQ multiplex PCR; TCRdb lists only in-frame clones, some missing. The table records about 250,000 clones, around nine tenths of them present only once. Specimen: PBMCs or T cells enriched from blood (not recorded which). The receptors stem from a man in his forties who had recovered from COVID-19.

V gene TRBV7-3 combines with J gene TRBJ1-1; D perhaps matches TRBD1 (6 bases). The CDR3 has 14 amino acids. Trimming removed 5 bases at V and 3 bases at J, with 13 bases between. Germline values: CDR1 SGHTA, CDR2 FQGTGA. The CDR3 DNA sequence: TGTGCCAGCAGCCCCTCAGGGGCGCACACTGAAGCTTTCTTT. Its protein product is CASSPSGAHTEAFF.

This clone came up a few times. V is TRBV5-8 and J is TRBJ2-3; D unclear. The CDR3 spans 11 residues. CDR1 and CDR2 (germline): SGHTS, YDEGEE. Trimming removed 4 bases at V and 6 bases at J, with 6 bases between. DNA for the CDR3: TGTGCCAGCAGCCCCTTGGATACGCAGTATTTT. This gives the protein CASSPLDTQYF.

V usage is TRBV28 and J usage is TRBJ1-2, with TRBD1 matching 8 bases. Germline values: CDR1 MDHEN, CDR2 SYDVKM. Trimming at V came to 6 bases and at J to 13 bases, leaving 16 bases not matched to a gene. The CDR3 sequence is 14 residues long. CDR3 nucleotide sequence: TGTGCCAGCAGCTTAAACAGGGGGGCCCTAACCTGCACCTTC. Translation gives CASSLNRGALTCTF.

The genes are TRBV24-1 and TRBJ2-6, with TRBD1 matching over 11 bases. Germline CDR1 is KGHDR and CDR2 is SFDVKD. The V and J ends lost 3 bases and 3 bases, in that order; junction bases with no gene match: 6. This CDR3 comprises 18 residues. The CDR3: CATSDTGTGGYGANVLTF. As DNA, the CDR3 is TGTGCCACCAGTGATACCGGGACAGGGGGATATGGGGCCAACGTCCTGACTTTC.

The V gene is TRBV27, the J gene TRBJ2-3; 8 bases agree with TRBD2. From germline, CDR1 is MNHEY and CDR2 SMNVEV (reference sequence). With V trimmed by 4 bases and J by 0 bases, 3 bases remained unmatched. This CDR3 has 15 residues. The CDR3 sequence is CASSYLAGSTDTQYF. The CDR3 DNA sequence: TGTGCCAGCAGTTACCTAGCGGGCAGCACAGATACGCAGTATTTT.

The V call is TRBV7-9, the J call TRBJ1-6; D remains unclear. The germline V gene encodes CDR1 SEHNR and CDR2 FQNEAQ (reference sequence). The length of the CDR3 is 17 residues. The germline V and J ends were trimmed by 1 base and 0 bases, with 10 bases remaining between them. CDR3 in DNA: TGTGCCAGCAGCTTAGGAGGCGGTAGCTCCTATAATTCACCCCTCCACTTT. It translates to CASSLGGGSSYNSPLHF.